This T cell receptor beta chain originates from a study of cytomegalovirus exposure and HLA in healthy donors (dated by TCRdb to between 2016 and 2019). Background for the entire study: According to an earlier analysis of 550 to 750 of the donors, about 190 million T cells yielded approximately 120 million unique TCR beta sequences and about 280 Gb of sequence data. An early release that covered about 600 HLA-typed donors contained approximately 300 gigabases of sequencing data and around 85 million unique TCR sequences. Among the approximately 420 genotyped donors, approximately 77% belonged to the genetic ancestry cluster associated with self-reported Caucasian donors. The study was designed to test whether signatures of past pathogen exposure could be identified by cataloging public T cell receptors. The study used immunosequencing to profile the T cell repertoires of approximately 690 subjects and linked those repertoires to cytomegalovirus serostatus. A separate validation cohort of roughly 130 different subjects was used in addition to the approximately 670-subject first cohort. To predict cytomegalovirus infection status, the study brought together high-throughput TCR immunosequencing, statistical association of individual TCRs with disease status, and machine learning. A later analysis re-analyzed previously published TCR beta repertoires from approximately 700 donors and added high-resolution HLA genotyping to study TCR occurrence patterns. Rather than using new phenotypic data, the later analysis identified candidate immune exposures from TCR beta sequences and from how often those sequences occurred across donors. To decide whether each TCR beta V gene segment behaved as functional or pseudogenic, an earlier analysis of some 540 of the donors relied on high-throughput TCR beta sequencing. Donor age, sex, ethnicity and CMV serostatus were collected together with the repertoire data. A later genetic analysis used genome-wide SNP genotypes for about three fifths of the roughly 700 donors, treating that subset as a discovery cohort. All discovery cohort repertoires had been generated on a single sequencing platform. HLA typing covered class I and class II loci at four-digit resolution. Typing coverage differed by locus: A, B, C, DRB1 and DQB1 were typed in about 629-630 donors, DQA1 in 522, DPA1 in approximately 600, and DPB1 in 450 to 490. About five DR-DQ haplotypes were treated as single units for association and clustering because of strong linkage in the cohort. Across approximately 400 genotyped donors of the cohort, an average of approximately 200,000 unique TCR beta nucleotide sequences per donor were sequenced, and roughly 20% of those sequences were non-productive.

Results the study describes overall, beyond this receptor: Most CMV-associated TCR beta chains appeared to be HLA-restricted in a later analysis, and the HLA associations seemed to be driven largely by CMV exposure. According to a later genetic analysis, donors in an Asian-associated ancestry cluster had fewer N-insertions in productive TCRs than the roughly 670-donor mean. For the cohort, immune exposure information was limited to CMV serostatus. A further reported finding was that TCR beta sequences accurately predicted the HLA-A and HLA-B alleles for most subjects in the first cohort. In a later analysis, HLA-associated TCR beta chains showed more clonal expansion and lower generation probabilities than non-associated chains that were equally common. A later genetic analysis associated a missense DCLRE1C variant with V-gene and J-gene trimming of TCR beta chains, and an independent cohort replicated the association. In an earlier analysis of roughly 500 of the donors, most TCR beta V segments appeared in productive rearrangements about 90% or about 30% of the time, broadly matching IMGT annotations. In this cohort, only TCR beta chains were sequenced, and detectable features were limited by the absence of alpha or paired-chain data. The presence/absence analyses assumed that sequencing depth was roughly uniform across donors, and that assumption may not be true. A cluster of highly shared sequence variants was judged likely to be a technical artifact of the sequencing pipeline. A few of the identified cytomegalovirus-associated TCR beta chains were confirmed in vitro to be specific for cytomegalovirus antigens. In a later analysis, TCR association rates were found to vary across HLA loci, with the most associated TCRs seen for DRB1 alleles and the fewest for HLA-C alleles. Correlated functional status among segregating V segments might reflect linkage disequilibrium, but an unknown experimental factor could not be ruled out. Some IMGT-functional V segments, including TRBV6-2 and TRBV6-3, could not be distinguished by the 87-base-pair reads and were therefore excluded. Several of the top co-occurrence clusters appeared to be linked to parvovirus B19, influenza, CMV and Epstein-Barr virus, according to a later analysis. When HLA alleles, especially DR and DQ, strongly co-occurred, attributing TCR associations to individual alleles was difficult. The classifier was reported to diagnose cytomegalovirus status with high specificity and sensitivity in both the original and validation cohorts. Because HLA typing was missing for some donors at each locus, association tests included only the typed subset. While some public TCRs were present in many individuals, most TCR sequences turned up only very rarely across donors. The authors suggested that the approach could potentially be generalized to other disease states and immunological phenotypes. Because counts were too low, about 18 rarely observed V segments, including chromosome 9 orphons, were left out of the earlier analysis of several hundred of the donors. Specific HLA alleles were associated with 16,951 TCR beta sequences at a false discovery rate of 0.05 in a later analysis. The study gave a list of around 170 TCR beta chains associated with cytomegalovirus.

In total, 500 to 700 healthy bone marrow donors made up the cohort. Cohort members were all nominally healthy when sampled, although unrecorded immune exposures were likely present. The donor was CMV seropositive and was included in the group of approximately 300 seropositive cohort members. Every donor gave a peripheral blood sample, and the peripheral blood mononuclear cells from that sample were used for TCR beta sequencing. Genomic DNA was extracted from the blood cell samples with the Qiagen DNeasy Blood Extraction Kit. From its cysteine to its phenylalanine, the CDR3 spans 14 amino acids. Of the read, only the CDR3 DNA is kept; its 42 bases are in frame from base 1. CDR1 MNHNY and CDR2 SVGAGI are derived from the germline V gene (reference sequence). After removal of 8 bases from V and 5 bases from J, the junction retains 8 bases not matched to a gene. The library came from the immunoSEQ multiplex PCR assay. A mixture of 60 forward primers for TCR Vbeta segments and 13 reverse primers for TCR Jbeta segments was used in the multiplex PCR. A multiplex PCR assay on genomic DNA amplified the CDR3 region of rearranged TCR beta genes. The amplified TCR beta libraries were sequenced on the Illumina HiSeq System as 87-base-pair reads. The paper's processing steps were these. A later analysis tallied 80 million to 95 million unique TCR beta chains across the 666 repertoires, and some 10 million of those chains were shared by two or more donors. Raw reads were error-corrected and collapsed into unique sequences by a nearest-neighbor algorithm in which closely related sequences were merged to remove PCR and sequencing errors. To assign V, D and J gene segments, CDR3 sequences were aligned to IMGT reference sequences. Each retained sequence needed at least a six-nucleotide match to both a V gene segment and a J gene segment. A rearrangement counted as productive if the CDR3 had no stop codons and remained in frame with V and J, and every other rearrangement counted as non-productive. CDR3 was defined by IMGT convention, running from the second conserved V-encoded cysteine to the conserved J-encoded phenylalanine. In an earlier analysis of more than 550 of the donors, sequences lacking an unambiguous match to a single V gene segment were excluded. In an earlier analysis of a few hundred of the donors, a V segment was called functional when productive rearrangements were above 56.7%, and segregating when the standard deviation between donors exceeded 5%. A statistical classification framework was built for diagnosing cytomegalovirus status from the catalog of TCR beta chain sequences. A later analysis assigned V and J genes by comparing TCR nucleotide sequences with IMGT/GENE-DB human TR gene sequences. A later analysis assigned CDR3 sequences and most-parsimonious VDJ recombination scenarios with the TCRdist pipeline. In a later analysis, each TCR beta chain was defined by its CDR3 amino acid sequence together with its V-gene family, and reads lacking a unique V-gene family were excluded. To address suspected cross-contamination and a sequencing artifact, a later analysis removed roughly 580 highly shared, low-generation-probability nucleotide sequences. In a later analysis, a clonal expansion index was calculated for each public chain from normalized within-repertoire ranks of inferred template counts. In a later analysis, generation probabilities were computed with a VDJ recombination model fitted to out-of-frame rearrangements, and the resulting probabilities were checked against IGoR. A later analysis scored TCR-TCR, TCR-HLA and TCR-CMV co-occurrence with hypergeometric tests, applying a repertoire-size bias correction to TCR pairs. In a later analysis, false discovery rates were estimated by permuting HLA or CMV assignments 20 times. In a later analysis, co-occurring TCRs were grouped using DBSCAN, with TCRdist sequence similarity added in when clustering inside HLA-allele-positive subsets. For co-occurrence clustering, repertoires with fewer than 30,000 or more than 120,000 public chains were excluded, along with roughly 5 repertoires with anomalous nucleotide sharing. The clones in this table, taken by TCRdb from immuneACCESS, are in-frame only. Not every clone is retained; where verified, under half of the shortfall comes from an unresolved V gene, and the cause of the rest is unknown. For V, J and clone size, that table is used; D and trimming come from the DNA. The sample includes about 100,000 clones, with about 72% observed a single time. The ten largest clones take up around 20% of the sample.

On this clone: It has no known antigen specificity. Nothing much larger sits one base from this clone, and base qualities are not available.

The receptor was derived from a woman in her sixties in good health and CMV-seropositive. The chain is encoded by TRBV6-6 joined to TRBJ2-5, with 10 junctional bases fitting TRBD2. The sequenced material came from PBMCs. The sequenced DNA: TGTGCCAGCCGGCTAGCGGGAGCTAGGGAGACCCAGTACTTC. Its translation reads: CASRLAGARETQYF.